This is a list of T cell receptor beta chains from one sample in a study of T-cell reconstitution after alpha-beta-depleted transplantation in children. TCRdb processed the PCR reads anew with MiXCR; each CDR3 protein has one entry. The sample comprises under 750,000 distinct CDR3 sequences, roughly 23% of which are singletons, and 13% to 15% rests with the top ten. Sequenced material: PBMCs, mostly from graft donor cells, taken 360 days after TCRalphabeta/CD19-depleted stem cell transplant. The receptors originated from a boy younger than two who had a stem cell transplant for acute myeloid leukemia, so the T cells may come from the graft donor. Each CDR3 is given with its conserved first and last residue. D genes are given only for firm matches. The listing skips clone size in some rows; elsewhere it reads once, few, many or a size class.

J | V | D | size | CDR3 | DNA
TRBJ2-3 | TRBV7-6 | TRBD2 | many | CASSTGLAGTDTQYF | TGTGCCAGCAGCACTGGACTAGCAGGCACAGATACGCAGTATTTT
TRBJ1-5 | TRBV5-1 | - | - | CASSLVIRPESNQPQHF | TGCGCCAGCAGCTTGGTAATCAGACCAGAGAGCAATCAGCCCCAGCATTTT
TRBJ2-3 | TRBV12-3/TRBV12-4 | TRBD2 | few | CASSRLAAHTDTQYF | TGTGCCAGCAGTCGACTAGCGGCCCACACAGATACGCAGTATTTT
TRBJ2-2 | TRBV4-1 | - | - | CASSQKGGANTGELFF | TGCGCCAGCAGCCAAAAAGGGGGGGCGAACACCGGGGAGCTGTTTTTT
TRBJ1-5 | TRBV19 | TRBD1 | - | CASPDREVFYSNQPQHF | TGTGCCAGCCCCGACAGGGAGGTCTTTTATAGCAATCAGCCCCAGCATTTT
TRBJ2-7 | TRBV7-2 | - | - | CASSSGIGPYEQYF | TGTGCCAGCAGCTCAGGGATCGGGCCCTACGAGCAGTACTTC
TRBJ1-1 | TRBV12-3/TRBV12-4 | - | few | CASQEYRNTEAFF | TGTGCCAGCCAGGAGTACCGGAACACTGAAGCTTTCTTT
TRBJ2-7 | TRBV6-2/TRBV6-3 | TRBD1 | few | CASSYYRGSYEQYF | TGTGCCAGCAGTTATTACAGGGGGTCCTACGAGCAGTACTTC
TRBJ2-1 | TRBV10-3 | - | few | CAISESRGRYNEQFF | TGTGCCATCAGTGAGTCGAGGGGCCGTTACAATGAGCAGTTCTTC
TRBJ2-7 | TRBV12-3/TRBV12-4 | - | many | CASSLGLSSYEQYF | TGCGCCAGCAGCTTGGGGTTGAGCTCCTACGAGCAGTACTTC